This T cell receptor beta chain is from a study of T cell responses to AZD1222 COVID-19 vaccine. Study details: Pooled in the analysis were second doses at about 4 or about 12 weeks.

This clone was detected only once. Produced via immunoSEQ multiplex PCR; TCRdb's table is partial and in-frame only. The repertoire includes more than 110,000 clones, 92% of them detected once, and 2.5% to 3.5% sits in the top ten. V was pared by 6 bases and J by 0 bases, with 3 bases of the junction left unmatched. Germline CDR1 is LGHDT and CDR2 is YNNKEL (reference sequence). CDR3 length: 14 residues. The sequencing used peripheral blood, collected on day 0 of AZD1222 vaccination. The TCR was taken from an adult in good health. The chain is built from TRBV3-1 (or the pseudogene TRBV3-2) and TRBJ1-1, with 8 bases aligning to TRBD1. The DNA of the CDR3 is TGTGCCAGCAGAACGGACAGGGTGAACACTGAAGCTTTCTTT. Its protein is CASRTDRVNTEAFF.